These T cell receptor beta chains were read from a single sample in a study of cytomegalovirus exposure and HLA in healthy donors. Produced via immunoSEQ multiplex PCR; TCRdb's table is partial and in-frame only. The sample contains some 50,000 clones, 94% of which appear only once. Sequenced: PBMCs. The receptors come from a woman in her late teens or twenties in good health and CMV-seropositive. Both conserved end residues are part of each CDR3. A D gene is named only where the DNA matches it firmly. Size is stated for part of the rows, as once, few or many counts, or as a class when the clone is expanded.

j_call clone_size d_call v_call cdr3_nt cdr3_aa
TRBJ2-7 . TRBD1 TRBV6-1 TGTGCCAGCAGTGGGCACAGGGGCTACGAGCAGTACTTC CASSGHRGYEQYF
TRBJ2-1 . . TRBV28 TGTGCCAGCAGTTTGGGCGGGCCCGGCGCGGGAATTGAGCAGTTCTTC CASSLGGPGAGIEQFF
TRBJ2-1 . . TRBV19 TGTGCCAGTAGTAAAGTCTGGGGGGGGCCCTACAATGAGCAGTTCTTC CASSKVWGGPYNEQFF
TRBJ1-1 . TRBD1 TRBV18 TGTGCCAGCTCACCCCGTAGTTTGACAGGGGGCGACGGGACTGAAGCTTTCTTT CASSPRSLTGGDGTEAFF
TRBJ2-2 . . TRBV6-6 TGTGCCAGCAGTTATGGGCGGAGGGTGGACACCGGGGAGCTGTTTTTT CASSYGRRVDTGELFF
TRBJ2-7 once TRBD1 TRBV28 TGTGCCAGCCTCCCCTTCGGCCCCCGTCGGACGGGACAGGGTGGTTACGAGCAGTACTTC CASLPFGPRRTGQGGYEQYF
TRBJ2-2 once TRBD1 TRBV30 TGTGCCTGGAGTTGGGACAGGTCGAACACCGGGGAGCTGTTTTTT CAWSWDRSNTGELFF
TRBJ2-5 . TRBD2 TRBV18 TGTGCCAGCTCACCACGGACTAGCGGGATTGGTGAGACCCAGTACTTC CASSPRTSGIGETQYF
TRBJ2-5 . TRBD2 TRBV18 TGTGCCAGCTCACCGATTCCGGGGACTAGCGGGAGAGGGGTCCAGTACTTC CASSPIPGTSGRGVQYF
TRBJ1-3 . . TRBV19 TGTGCCAGTAGTATAGGGCAGGGTCGGACTGGAAACACCATATATTTT CASSIGQGRTGNTIYF
TRBJ2-2 . TRBD1 TRBV27 TGTGCCAGCTCCGGGACAGGGTTTTCCCGAGCACTCACCGGGGAGCTGTTTTTT CASSGTGFSRALTGELFF
TRBJ2-7 . TRBD2 TRBV11-2 TGTGCCAGCAGCCCCAGAGGACTAGCGGGAGTTAAGCAGTACTTC CASSPRGLAGVKQYF
TRBJ1-1 . . TRBV11-2 TGTGCCAGCAGACTAGGTGGGTCCGTCACTGAAGCTTTCTTT CASRLGGSVTEAFF
TRBJ1-5 . TRBD1 TRBV5-1 TGCGCCAGCAGCTTGGCAGGGGGAAGCAATCAGCCCCAGCATTTT CASSLAGGSNQPQHF
TRBJ1-5 . TRBD1 TRBV7-9 TGTGCCAGCAGTTCAGGGGGCACTAATCAGCCCCAGCATTTT CASSSGGTNQPQHF
TRBJ1-1 . TRBD1 TRBV29-1 TGCAGCGTTGAAAGGCGACAGGGCTTTAGCACTGAAGCTTTCTTT CSVERRQGFSTEAFF
TRBJ1-5 . TRBD1 TRBV5-6 TGTGCCAGCAGCAAACAGGGGTTAGGGGGTAGCAATCAGCCCCAGCATTTT CASSKQGLGGSNQPQHF
TRBJ2-7 . . TRBV7-9 TGTGCCAGCAGCCAGACCCCCGACCTGCGGCCGGTACCCTACGAGCAGTACTTC CASSQTPDLRPVPYEQYF
TRBJ2-7 . . TRBV28 TGTGCCAGCAGTTTCAACGAGCAGTACTTC CASSFNEQYF
TRBJ2-5 . TRBD1 TRBV29-1 TGCAGTGGTGGACAGGGGGTGGGAGAGACCCAGTACTTC CSGGQGVGETQYF
TRBJ1-6 . TRBD1 TRBV28 TGTGCCAGCAAACAGGGGGGTCTTTCACCCCTCCACTTT CASKQGGLSPLHF
TRBJ1-4 . . TRBV19 TGTGCCAGTGGGGCAGGGATATACGCGTATGAAAAACTGTTTTTT CASGAGIYAYEKLFF
TRBJ2-7 . TRBD2 TRBV29-1 TGCAGCGTTGATGGGGGGGGTTACGAGCAGTACTTC CSVDGGGYEQYF
TRBJ1-2 . . TRBV5-1 TGCGCCAGCAGCTTGGCCTCGGTGGCGGGCCTTCGGGGAGGCTACACCTTC CASSLASVAGLRGGYTF
TRBJ1-2 . . TRBV28 TGTGCCAGCAGTGCTAAACAGGTTTTCTATGGCTACACCTTC CASSAKQVFYGYTF
TRBJ2-1 once TRBD2 TRBV5-1 TGCGCCAGCAGCCCAGTTTTAACTAGCGGGGGCTACAATGAGCAGTTCTTC CASSPVLTSGGYNEQFF
TRBJ2-7 . . TRBV5-5 TGTGCCAGCAGCTTCCCTGGCGGGTACGAGCAGTACTTC CASSFPGGYEQYF
TRBJ2-7 . . TRBV2 TGTGCCAGCAGTGGCTTCCTTCGGGACTCTTCCTACGAGCAGTACTTC CASSGFLRDSSYEQYF
TRBJ1-1 . . TRBV5-1 TGCGCCAGCAGGATGGAAGACAGGATGAACACTGAAGCTTTCTTT CASRMEDRMNTEAFF
TRBJ1-6 . TRBD1 TRBV27 TGTGCCAGCAGTTGGGAAAGGACAGGGCTATATTCACCCCTCCACTTT CASSWERTGLYSPLHF
TRBJ1-2 once TRBD1 TRBV18 TGTGCCAGCTCACAAAAACAGGGGAGCAACTATGGCTACACCTTC CASSQKQGSNYGYTF
TRBJ2-1 . . TRBV28 TGTGCCAGCACACGGAGACTTGGGACTTACAATGAGCAGTTCTTC CASTRRLGTYNEQFF
TRBJ1-3 . TRBD1 TRBV30 TGTGCCTGGACTCAAGGGACAGGAGGAAACACCATATATTTT CAWTQGTGGNTIYF
TRBJ2-5 . TRBD2 TRBV28 TGTGCCAGCAGTTTTTCCCGACTAGCGGAAGAGACCCAGTACTTC CASSFSRLAEETQYF
TRBJ1-2 . TRBD1 TRBV7-9 TGTGCCAGCAACCAATACCGGGACAGCTACATCTATGGCTACACCTTC CASNQYRDSYIYGYTF
TRBJ1-4 . TRBD1 TRBV28 TGTGCCAGCAGTTTAACTTATAAGACAGGGGGCCTCGGAAAACTGTTTTTT CASSLTYKTGGLGKLFF
TRBJ1-4 . . TRBV28 TGTGCCAGCAGTCCGAACCCCGGAGGGCTTGGAGAAAAACTGTTTTTT CASSPNPGGLGEKLFF
TRBJ2-3 . TRBD2 TRBV9 TGTGCCAGCAGCGTAGAAGGGACTAGCGGGAGCAGCACAGATACGCAGTATTTT CASSVEGTSGSSTDTQYF
TRBJ1-6 . . TRBV6-1 TGTGCCAGCGGGGCCCCAAAGGGGCAGGGTTCACCCCTCCACTTT CASGAPKGQGSPLHF
TRBJ2-4 . . TRBV12-2 TGTGCAAGTCGCTTAGCGATTACTCCTTACAGGGGGCGCGGAGGAAACATTCAGTACTTC CASRLAITPYRGRGGNIQYF
TRBJ2-7 . . TRBV6-5 TGTGCCAGCAGTCCACCAGGGGACCCAAACTACGAGCAGTACTTC CASSPPGDPNYEQYF
TRBJ2-1 . TRBD2 TRBV7-3 TGTGCCAGCACCACTAGCGGAAAAACTTACAATGAGCAGTTCTTC CASTTSGKTYNEQFF